The entry below describes one TCR beta chain. What it binds is unknown. This record belongs to a study of T cells expressing NK-cell markers. Study context: Sorted CD3+CD56+NKG2C+, CD3+CD56+NKG2C- and CD3+CD56-NKG2C+ T-cell subsets were beta-chain profiled. Study-level results: A range of about 1.0-8% of CD8+ T cells consisted of dominant NKG2C+ clonotypes in about six donors. Expanded NKG2C+ T cell clones were not confirmed as HCMV-specific.

The V gene's germline CDR1 is SGHDT and CDR2 YYEEEE. The CDR3 covers 16 residues. Generation of TCR beta cDNA was performed by 5'RACE template switching incorporating UMIs. TCRdb reanalyzed the 5' RACE reads and collapses them to one entry per CDR3 protein, without DNA. This sample's clone table lists 400,000 to 550,000 distinct CDR3 sequences. The chain is built from TRBV5-6 and TRBJ2-2; absent DNA, TCRdb's TRBD2 call cannot be checked. The specimen was blood T cells: a sorted CD56 or NKG2C T cell subset, CD4+ or CD8+ T cells, or bulk PBMC T cells (not recorded which). The sequence was collected from a woman aged 18-69 years in good health. The CDR3 is CASSWREGRSGGELFF.